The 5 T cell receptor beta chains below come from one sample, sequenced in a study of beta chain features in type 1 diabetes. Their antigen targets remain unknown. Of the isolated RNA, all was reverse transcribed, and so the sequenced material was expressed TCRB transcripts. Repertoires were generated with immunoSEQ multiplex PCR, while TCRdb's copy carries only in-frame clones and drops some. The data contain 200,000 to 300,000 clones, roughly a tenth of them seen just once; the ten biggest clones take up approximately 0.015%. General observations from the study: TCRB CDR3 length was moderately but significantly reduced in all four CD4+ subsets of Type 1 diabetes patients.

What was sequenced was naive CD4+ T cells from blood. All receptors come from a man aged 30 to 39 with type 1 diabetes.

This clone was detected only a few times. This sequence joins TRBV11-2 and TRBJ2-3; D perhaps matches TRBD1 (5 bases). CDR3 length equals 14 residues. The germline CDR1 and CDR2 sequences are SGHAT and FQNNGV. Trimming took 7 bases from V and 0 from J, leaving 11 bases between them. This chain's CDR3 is CASTEQGSTDTQYF. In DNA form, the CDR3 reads TGTGCCAGCACGGAGCAGGGAAGCACAGATACGCAGTATTTT.

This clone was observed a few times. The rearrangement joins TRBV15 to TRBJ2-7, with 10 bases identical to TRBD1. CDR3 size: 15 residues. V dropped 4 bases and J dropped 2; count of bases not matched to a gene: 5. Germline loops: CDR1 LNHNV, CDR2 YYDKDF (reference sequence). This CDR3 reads CATSNEDRGTYEQYF. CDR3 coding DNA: TGTGCCACCAGCAATGAGGACAGGGGGACCTACGAGCAGTACTTC. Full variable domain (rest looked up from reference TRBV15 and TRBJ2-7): DAMVIQNPRYQVTQFGKPVTLSCSQTLNHNVMYWYQQKSSQAPKLLFHYYDKDFNNEADTPDNFQSRRPNTSFCFLDIRSPGLGDTAMYLCATSNEDRGTYEQYFGPGTRLTVT.

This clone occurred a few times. The CDR3 reads CASSSRAKNIQYF. The CDR3 nucleotides are TGTGCCAGCAGTTCCCGTGCCAAAAACATTCAGTACTTC. J is TRBJ2-4 and V is TRBV6-6; D unclear. In germline, CDR1 is MNHNY, CDR2 SVGAGI (reference sequence). V was shortened by 4 bases and J by 1 base, with 5 bases between the two germline ends. The CDR3 loop spans 13 amino acids.

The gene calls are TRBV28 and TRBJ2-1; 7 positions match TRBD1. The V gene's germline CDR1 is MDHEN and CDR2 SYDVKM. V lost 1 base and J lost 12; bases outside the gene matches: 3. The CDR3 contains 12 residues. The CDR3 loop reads CASSLSAGGQFF. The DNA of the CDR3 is TGTGCCAGCAGTTTATCAGCAGGGGGGCAGTTCTTC.

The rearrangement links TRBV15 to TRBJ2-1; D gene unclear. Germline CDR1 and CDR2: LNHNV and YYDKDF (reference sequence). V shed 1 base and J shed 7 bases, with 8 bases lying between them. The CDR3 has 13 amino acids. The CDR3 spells CATSRGRRNEQFF. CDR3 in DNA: TGTGCCACCAGCAGAGGCCGTCGGAATGAGCAGTTCTTC.